This passage covers 14 T cell receptor beta chains from one sample sequenced in a study of cytotoxic CD8 clonotypes in ibrutinib-treated CLL. Only in-frame clones appear in the TCRdb table, and some are missing; sequencing was by immunoSEQ multiplex PCR. Found here are roughly 180,000 clones, 70% to 85% of them singletons; the top ten hold about 4.5%. The source material was PBMCs, sampled after 24 months of ibrutinib treatment. Receptor source: a human donor with chronic lymphocytic leukemia.

CDR3 coding DNA: TGTGCCAGCAGTTTATCGCGCGGGGGAATTGAGGGGAACTATGGCTACACCTTC. The encoded protein is CASSLSRGGIEGNYGYTF. This chain joins TRBV28 and TRBJ1-2, with D perhaps TRBD1 (5 bases). This CDR3 spans 18 amino acids. V lost 1 base and J 2 bases, leaving 20 bases between the germline ends. CDR1 is MDHEN, CDR2 SYDVKM, per germline.

The chain combines TRBV7-9 with TRBJ2-1; TRBD1 matches 8 bases. Germline loops: CDR1 SEHNR, CDR2 FQNEAQ (reference sequence). The CDR3 contains 17 residues. J lost 2 bases, V lost 7 bases, and 13 bases had no gene match. The CDR3 DNA sequence: TGTGCCAGCACCCTAGAGGACAGGGAAAGTCCCTACAATGAGCAGTTCTTC. Protein sequence: CASTLEDRESPYNEQFF.

The chain is built from TRBV6-1 and TRBJ1-1; D is unresolved. V gave up 7 bases and J gave up 0 bases, with 6 bases separating them. The CDR3 is made up of 12 amino acids. Looked up from germline, CDR1 is MNHNS and CDR2 is SASEGT. The DNA for the CDR3 is TGTGCCAGCATTCTAGTGAACACTGAAGCTTTCTTT. It is translated as CASILVNTEAFF.

Only a few counts were recorded for this clone. Relative to the germline gene, one junction end is altered; a read error may explain this. The chain uses TRBV19 and TRBJ2-2; 11 bases are a match to TRBD2. The CDR3 covers 13 residues. Germline V gives CDR1 LNHDA, CDR2 SQIVND (reference sequence). The CDR3 protein is CACRLAGIGELFF. In nucleotides, the CDR3 is TGTGCCTGTAGACTAGCGGGAATCGGGGAGCTGTTTTTT.

The chain is built from TRBV5-1 and TRBJ1-2; D gene uncertain. Germline lookup yields CDR1 SGHRS and CDR2 YFSETQ. Trimming cost V 2 bases and J 2 bases, with 10 bases left between them. The CDR3 length is 14 residues. Here the CDR3 reads CASSFGRSNYGYTF. The CDR3 DNA follows: TGCGCCAGCAGCTTTGGACGTTCGAACTATGGCTACACCTTC.

This chain connects TRBV20-1 to TRBJ1-2; TRBD1 might be the D (6 bases). Germline loops: CDR1 DFQATT, CDR2 SNEGSKA (reference sequence). The CDR3 is 11 amino acids. V was cut by 5 bases and J by 2 bases, with 6 bases left in between. The DNA for the CDR3 is TGCAGTGCTGGACAGAACTATGGCTACACCTTC. Translation gives CSAGQNYGYTF.

The gene calls are TRBV2 and TRBJ2-7; D may be TRBD2 (7 bases). Germline CDR1 is SNHLY and CDR2 is FYNNEI. The CDR3 consists of 14 residues. The V gene lost 4 bases and the J gene lost 3 bases, with 13 bases spanning the gap. This CDR3 reads CASSVEGGYYEQYF. The CDR3 DNA reads TGTGCCAGCAGTGTTGAGGGGGGGTACTACGAGCAGTACTTC.

Points on this clone: At one boundary the junction diverges from the germline segment, which might be a read error. The chain uses TRBV7-7 and TRBJ2-2, with 9 bases aligning to TRBD2. Germline CDR1 SSHAT, CDR2 FNYEAQ (reference sequence). This CDR3 contains 17 residues. The chain's CDR3 is CASSLAGAGGSTGELFF. The CDR3 DNA follows: TGTGCTAGCAGCTTAGCGGGGGCCGGAGGTTCCACCGGGGAGCTGTTTTTT.

The chain couples TRBV5-4 to TRBJ1-1, with TRBD1 matching over 9 bases. V lost 4 bases to trimming and J lost 0 bases; unmatched junction nucleotides: 7. Germline values: CDR1 SGHNT, CDR2 YYREEE (reference sequence). The CDR3 has 16 amino acids. The CDR3, as DNA: TGTGCCAGCAGCAAACAGGGGGCCCTGATGAACACTGAAGCTTTCTTT. Protein product: CASSKQGALMNTEAFF.

V usage is TRBV7-2 and J usage is TRBJ1-1, with TRBD1 as a possible D gene (6 bases). This CDR3 has 13 residues. CDR1 and CDR2 from the germline V gene are SGHTA and FQGNSA. Trimming left V 6 bases short and J 5 bases short, with 13 bases between. CDR3 coding DNA: TGTGCCAGCAGTTCAGGGGTTCGGACTGAAGCTTTCTTT. Translating it yields CASSSGVRTEAFF.

The V gene is TRBV15, the J gene TRBJ1-2; a weak D match, TRBD1 (5 bases). The germline V and J ends were trimmed by 0 bases and 4 bases, with 12 bases remaining between them. This CDR3 comprises 15 residues. Germline CDR1 LNHNV, CDR2 YYDKDF (reference sequence). The CDR3 nucleotides are TGTGCCACCAGCAGAGAACAGGTTGGAAGCTATGGCTACACCTTC. Translation: CATSREQVGSYGYTF.

The rearrangement links TRBV11-2 to TRBJ2-3; 9 bases are shared with TRBD1. V was pared by 4 bases and J by 1 base, with 9 bases of the junction left unmatched. There are 17 residues in the CDR3. Germline CDR1 and CDR2: SGHAT and FQNNGV. CDR3 residues: CASSSGTGRRGTDTQYF. The CDR3 bases are TGTGCCAGCAGCTCCGGGACAGGGAGGAGAGGCACAGATACGCAGTATTTT. The complete variable domain, with remaining parts taken from reference TRBV11-2 and TRBJ2-3, reads EAGVAQSPRYKIIEKRQSVAFWCNPISGHATLYWYQQILGQGPKLLIQFQNNGVVDDSQLPKDRFSAERLKGVDSTLKIQPAKLEDSAVYLCASSSGTGRRGTDTQYFGPGTRLTVL.

The V call is TRBV7-6, the J call TRBJ2-7; 7 nucleotides match TRBD1. CDR3 length: 13 residues. After removal of 4 bases from V and 6 bases from J, the junction contained 6 bases not matched to a gene. CDR1 SGHVS and CDR2 FNYEAQ come from the germline V gene. The CDR3: CASSSNRGSEQYF. CDR3 coding DNA: TGTGCCAGCAGCTCAAACAGGGGCAGCGAGCAGTACTTC.

CDR3 residues: CASSQSGSDTGELFF. The CDR3 DNA reads as TGTGCCAGCAGTCAGAGCGGGAGTGACACCGGGGAGCTGTTTTTT. The rearrangement links TRBV6-5 to TRBJ2-2, with 8 bases aligning to TRBD2. The CDR3 is 15 amino acids. V gave up 5 bases and J gave up 3 bases; unmatched junction bases: 5. CDR1 is MNHEY and CDR2 is SVGAGI in the germline V gene.